The present T cell receptor (beta chain) was sequenced within a study of shared clonotypes between healthy human individuals. Only CD45RO-negative cells positively selected for CCR7 counted as naive CD8 cells, so terminally differentiated effector memory CD45RA+ cells were excluded. Germline V gives CDR1 MDHEN, CDR2 SYDVKM. The CDR3 sequence is 13 residues long. Trimming shortened V by 7 bases and J by 3 bases, and 13 bases separated the two germline ends. Measured with immunoSEQ multiplex PCR; TCRdb has only the in-frame clones, and not every one. In the table there are 2 million to 2.5 million clones, more than 85% of which are singletons.

The origin of this receptor is a man younger than 35 in good health. Some clones in this sample may be carry-over from other donors' samples. The V and J genes are TRBV28 and TRBJ2-7; D remains ambiguous. The sequencing input was naive CD8+ T cells from PBMCs. The CDR3 is CASTYLGFYEQYF. CDR3 DNA sequence: TGTGCCAGCACCTACCTGGGGTTCTACGAGCAGTACTTC.